The sequence of this T cell receptor (beta chain) was determined in a study of blood T cell repertoires in COVID-19. This clone showed up just a few times. Sequencing used immunoSEQ multiplex PCR; TCRdb keeps in-frame clones, though not all of them. The data contain 53,000 or so clones, almost 85% of them singletons. The germline V gene encodes CDR1 SGHTA and CDR2 FQGNSA. Deletions cut 3 bases from V and 7 bases from J, with 6 bases between. The CDR3 is 11 residues long. The sequencing input was peripheral blood. The V gene is TRBV7-2, the J gene TRBJ1-1, with D possibly matching TRBD1 (5 bases). The receptor comes from a human donor in a cohort sampled during active COVID-19. CDR3 in amino acids: CASSLTVEAFF. Written as DNA, the CDR3 is TGTGCCAGCAGCTTGACAGTTGAAGCTTTCTTT.